This T cell receptor (beta chain) was recovered during a study of early T cells in non-severe SARS-CoV-2 infection. Study-wide points: Matching with VDJdb favored anti-spike CD8 responses (missing private and CD4 specificities).

This clonotype was picked up many times. Its specificity is not known. Unique molecular identifiers were affixed to single, distinct cDNA molecules. From the 5' RACE reads, TCRdb called clonotypes with MiXCR, one entry per CDR3 protein. This sample has 85,000 to 100,000 distinct CDR3 sequences, with 11% found just once. This CDR3 spans 16 amino acids. CDR1 SGHRS and CDR2 YFSETQ come from the germline V gene. Trimming cost V 0 bases and J 2 bases, with 15 bases left between them. The chain uses TRBV5-1 and TRBJ2-7; D remains unclear. The TCR originated in an adult who was a healthcare worker with PCR-confirmed SARS-CoV-2 infection or an uninfected control (not recorded which). Material for sequencing was whole blood. CDR3 residues: CASSLESSGIAYEQYF. The CDR3 DNA sequence: TGCGCCAGCAGCTTGGAGAGTTCCGGCATCGCCTACGAGCAGTACTTC.